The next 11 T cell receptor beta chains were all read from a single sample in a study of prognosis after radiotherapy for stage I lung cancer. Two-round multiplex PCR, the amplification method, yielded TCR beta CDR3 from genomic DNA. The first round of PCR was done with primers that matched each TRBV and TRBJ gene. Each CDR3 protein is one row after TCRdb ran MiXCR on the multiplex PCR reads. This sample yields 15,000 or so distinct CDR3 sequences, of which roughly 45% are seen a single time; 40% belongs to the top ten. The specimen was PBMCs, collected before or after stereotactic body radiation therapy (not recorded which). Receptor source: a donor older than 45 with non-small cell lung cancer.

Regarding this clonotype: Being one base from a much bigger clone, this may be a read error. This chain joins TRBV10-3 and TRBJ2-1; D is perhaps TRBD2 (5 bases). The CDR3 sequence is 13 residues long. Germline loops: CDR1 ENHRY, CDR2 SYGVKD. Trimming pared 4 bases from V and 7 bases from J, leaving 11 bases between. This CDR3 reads CAISVRTENEQFF. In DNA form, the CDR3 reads TGTGCCATCAGTGTCAGGACTGAAAATGAGCAGTTCTTC.

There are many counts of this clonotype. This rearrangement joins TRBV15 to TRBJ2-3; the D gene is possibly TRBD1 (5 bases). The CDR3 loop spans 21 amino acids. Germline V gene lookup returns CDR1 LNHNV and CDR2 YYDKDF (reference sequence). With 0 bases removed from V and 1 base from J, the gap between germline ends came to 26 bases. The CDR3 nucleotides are TGTGCCACCAGCAGAGATGGGGTGGGGCAGCAGGGATACGGCCGCACAGATACGCAGTATTTT. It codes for CATSRDGVGQQGYGRTDTQYF.

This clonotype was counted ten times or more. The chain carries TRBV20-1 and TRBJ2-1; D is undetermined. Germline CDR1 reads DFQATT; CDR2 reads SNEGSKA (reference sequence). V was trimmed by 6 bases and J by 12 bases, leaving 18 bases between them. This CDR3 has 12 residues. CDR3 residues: CSALRDRGVQFF. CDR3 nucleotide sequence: TGCAGTGCCCTTAGAGATCGTGGGGTGCAGTTCTTC.

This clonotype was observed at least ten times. The CDR3 region is CASSLGLAASNTGELFF. DNA for the CDR3: TGTGCCAGCAGCTTGGGACTAGCGGCGTCAAACACCGGGGAGCTGTTTTTT. V gene TRBV5-4 combines with J gene TRBJ2-2, with 9 bases matching TRBD2. After removal of 0 bases from V and 2 bases from J, the junction contained 5 bases not matched to a gene. The CDR3 spans 17 residues. The germline V gene encodes CDR1 SGHNT and CDR2 YYREEE (reference sequence).

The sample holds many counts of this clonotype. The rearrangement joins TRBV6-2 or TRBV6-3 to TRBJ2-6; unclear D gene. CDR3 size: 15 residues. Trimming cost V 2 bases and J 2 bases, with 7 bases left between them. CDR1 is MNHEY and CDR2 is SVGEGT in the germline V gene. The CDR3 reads CASSYPVTGANVLTF. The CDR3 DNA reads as TGTGCCAGCAGTTACCCGGTAACTGGGGCCAACGTCCTGACTTTC.

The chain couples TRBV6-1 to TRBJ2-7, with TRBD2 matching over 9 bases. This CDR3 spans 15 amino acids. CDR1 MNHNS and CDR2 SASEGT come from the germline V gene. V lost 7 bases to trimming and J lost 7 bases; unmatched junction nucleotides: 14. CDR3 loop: CASINPAGGALEQYF. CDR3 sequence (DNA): TGTGCCAGCATTAACCCCGCGGGGGGGGCGCTTGAGCAGTACTTC.

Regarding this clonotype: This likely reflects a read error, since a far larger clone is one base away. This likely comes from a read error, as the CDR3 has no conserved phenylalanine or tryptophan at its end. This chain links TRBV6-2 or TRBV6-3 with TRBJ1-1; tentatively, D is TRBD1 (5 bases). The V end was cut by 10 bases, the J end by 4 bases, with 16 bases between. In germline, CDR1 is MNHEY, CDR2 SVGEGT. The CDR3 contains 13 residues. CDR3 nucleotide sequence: TGTGCCACCAGCGCGATAGGGGCCACTGAAGCTTTCTCT. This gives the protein CATSAIGATEAFS.

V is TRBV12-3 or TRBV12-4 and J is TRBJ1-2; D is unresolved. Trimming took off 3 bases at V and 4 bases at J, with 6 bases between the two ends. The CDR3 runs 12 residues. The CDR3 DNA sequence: TGTGCCAGCAGTTTCCGGGGCTATGGCTACACCTTC. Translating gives CASSFRGYGYTF.

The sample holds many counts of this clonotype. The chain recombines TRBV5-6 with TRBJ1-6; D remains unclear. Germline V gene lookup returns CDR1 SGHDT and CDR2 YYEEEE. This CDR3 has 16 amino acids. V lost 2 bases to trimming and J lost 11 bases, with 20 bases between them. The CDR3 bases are TGTGCCAGCAGCTTCACGTCACCCTCGGGGAATCCACCCCTCCACTTT. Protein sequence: CASSFTSPSGNPPLHF.

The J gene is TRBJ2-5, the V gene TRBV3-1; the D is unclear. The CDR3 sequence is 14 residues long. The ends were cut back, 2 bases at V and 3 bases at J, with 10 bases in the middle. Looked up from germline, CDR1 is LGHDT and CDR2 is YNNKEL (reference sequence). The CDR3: CASSQIFQEETQYF. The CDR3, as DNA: TGTGCCAGCAGCCAAATCTTCCAGGAAGAGACCCAGTACTTC.

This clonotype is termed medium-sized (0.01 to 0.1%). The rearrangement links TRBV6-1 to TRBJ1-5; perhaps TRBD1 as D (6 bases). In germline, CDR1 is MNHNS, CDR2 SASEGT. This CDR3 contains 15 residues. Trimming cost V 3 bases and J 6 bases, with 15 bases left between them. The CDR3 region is CASSDGGASGQPQHF. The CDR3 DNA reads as TGTGCCAGCAGTGACGGGGGGGCGTCTGGTCAGCCCCAGCATTTT.